Given below is one T cell receptor (beta chain) in context. The sample originates from a study of blood T cell repertoires in COVID-19. About the research overall: COVID-19 samples collected from the United States, Italy and Spain covered acute and convalescent phases.

Sequencing used immunoSEQ multiplex PCR; TCRdb keeps in-frame clones, though not all of them. Here the sample spans 80,000 or so clones, 86% being singletons. Trimming at V came to 1 base and at J to 8 bases, leaving 8 bases not matched to a gene. Germline values: CDR1 SGHAT, CDR2 FQNNGV. The CDR3 spans 16 residues. Sample: peripheral blood. The clonotype comes from a human donor in a cohort sampled during active COVID-19. The rearrangement links TRBV11-2 to TRBJ2-3, with 11 bases fitting TRBD2. DNA for the CDR3: TGTGCCAGCAGCTTAGGTCTAGCGGGGGGAACGGGTACGCAGTATTTT. As protein: CASSLGLAGGTGTQYF.